This TCR beta chain was recorded in a study of cytotoxic CD8 clonotypes in ibrutinib-treated CLL. Germline V gene data show CDR1 as MGHRA and CDR2 as YSYEKL. V lost 0 bases to trimming and J lost 8 bases; unmatched junction nucleotides: 7. The CDR3 totals 16 residues. Sequencing was designed to attain a depth spanning 1 in 200,000 to 1 in 1 million T cells. Generated by immunoSEQ multiplex PCR, the TCRdb table keeps only in-frame clones and is missing some. The sample comprises tens of thousands of clones, 60% to 75% of which are singletons, and around 13% rests with the top ten. This specimen was PBMCs, taken after 12 months of ibrutinib treatment. The chain is built from TRBV4-1 and TRBJ1-4, with 9 bases identical to TRBD1. The clonotype was recovered from a human donor with chronic lymphocytic leukemia. The CDR3 DNA is TGCGCCAGCAGCCAAGACACCGGGACAGGGCACGAAAAACTGTTTTTT. Its translation: CASSQDTGTGHEKLFF.